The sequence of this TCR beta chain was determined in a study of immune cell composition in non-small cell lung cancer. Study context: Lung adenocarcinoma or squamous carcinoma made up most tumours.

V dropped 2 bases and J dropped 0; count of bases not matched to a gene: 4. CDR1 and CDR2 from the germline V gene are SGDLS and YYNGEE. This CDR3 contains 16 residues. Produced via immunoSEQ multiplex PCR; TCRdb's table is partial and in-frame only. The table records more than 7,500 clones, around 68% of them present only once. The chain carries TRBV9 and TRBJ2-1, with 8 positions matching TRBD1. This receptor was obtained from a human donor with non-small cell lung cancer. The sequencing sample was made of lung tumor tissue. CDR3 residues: CASSVRTGGSYNEQFF. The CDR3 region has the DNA TGTGCCAGCAGCGTCCGAACAGGGGGCTCCTACAATGAGCAGTTCTTC.